One sample yielded the 23 T cell receptor beta chains listed below, sequenced in a study of blood T cell repertoires in COVID-19. Sequencing was performed with immunoSEQ multiplex PCR; in TCRdb, only in-frame clones are kept and a portion is missing. Among fewer than 200,000 clones listed, 90% to 95% were seen once. The specimen sequenced was peripheral blood. The receptors here all came from a woman in her 50s with acute or convalescent COVID-19.

The V gene is TRBV4-1, the J gene TRBJ1-3; the D is unclear. The germline gives CDR1 MGHRA, CDR2 YSYEKL. V lost 5 bases and J 0 bases, leaving 8 bases between the germline ends. CDR3 length: 14 amino acids. CDR3: CASSFRFSGNTIYF. CDR3 in DNA: TGCGCCAGCAGCTTCAGGTTCTCTGGAAACACCATATATTTT.

The chain links TRBV2 to TRBJ2-2; maybe TRBD2 (8 bases). Trimming left V 7 bases short and J 6 bases short, with 27 bases between. CDR3 length equals 18 residues. Germline V gene data show CDR1 as SNHLY and CDR2 as FYNNEI. In DNA, the CDR3 is TGTGCCAGCAACTCGGGGGGGTCGACAGGGACAGTGGCCGGGGAGCTGTTTTTT. The encoded protein is CASNSGGSTGTVAGELFF. The full variable domain, completed using reference TRBV2 and TRBJ2-2, is EPEVTQTPSHQVTQMGQEVILRCVPISNHLYFYWYRQILGQKVEFLVSFYNNEISEKSEIFDDQFSVERPDGSNFTLKIRSTKLEDSAMYFCASNSGGSTGTVAGELFFGEGSRLTVL.

The rearrangement joins TRBV19 to TRBJ2-5; 10 nucleotides agree with TRBD1. CDR1 and CDR2 from the germline V gene are LNHDA and SQIVND (reference sequence). V lost 7 bases, J lost 3 bases, and 8 bases stayed unmatched. The CDR3 totals 15 residues. CDR3 protein: CASKDRGYSEETQYF. For the CDR3, the DNA is TGTGCCAGTAAGGACAGGGGGTATTCTGAAGAGACCCAGTACTTC. The full variable domain, its missing parts supplied by reference TRBV19 and TRBJ2-5, is DGGITQSPKYLFRKEGQNVTLSCEQNLNHDAMYWYRQDPGQGLRLIYYSQIVNDFQKGDIAEGYSVSREKKESFPLTVTSAQKNPTAFYLCASKDRGYSEETQYFGPGTRLLVL.

CDR3 residues: CAISEGGRAYNEQFF. DNA for the CDR3: TGTGCCATCAGTGAGGGCGGGAGGGCTTACAATGAGCAGTTCTTC. V usage is TRBV10-3 and J usage is TRBJ2-1, with TRBD2 matching over 9 bases. The J segment lost 4 bases and the V segment lost 2 bases, leaving 3 bases of the junction unmatched. The CDR3 extends over 15 amino acids. The germline V gene encodes CDR1 ENHRY and CDR2 SYGVKD.

The CDR3, as DNA: TGTGCCAGCAGTTGGACAGGGGAGACCCAGTACTTC. Residues: CASSWTGETQYF. The chain couples TRBV6-5 to TRBJ2-5, with 8 positions matching TRBD1. This CDR3 is 12 amino acids long. The germline CDR1 and CDR2 sequences are MNHEY and SVGAGI. After removal of 4 bases from V and 5 bases from J, the junction contained 0 bases not matched to a gene.

This clone was recorded once. The rearrangement links TRBV2 to TRBJ2-1; TRBD1 or TRBD2 may be the D gene (6 bases each). V lost 7 bases to trimming and J lost 0 bases, with 19 bases between them. The CDR3 sequence is 17 residues long. Germline CDR1 reads SNHLY; CDR2 reads FYNNEI. Written as DNA, the CDR3 is TGTGCCAGCAATGAGGGGGACTGGGGGAGCTCCTACAATGAGCAGTTCTTC. It specifies CASNEGDWGSSYNEQFF.

Here the CDR3 DNA reads TGCGCCAGCAGCTGGTCAGGGGGCGCGGAAGCTTTCTTT. Protein: CASSWSGGAEAFF. The chain links TRBV5-1 to TRBJ1-1; 8 bases fit TRBD1. Per the germline V gene, CDR1 is SGHRS and CDR2 is YFSETQ. This CDR3 is 13 amino acids long. After removal of 3 bases from V and 8 bases from J, the junction contained 6 bases not matched to a gene.

The CDR3 region has the DNA TGTGCCAGCAGCTCCGACAGGGCTAGCAATCAGCCCCAGCATTTT. Protein product: CASSSDRASNQPQHF. V is TRBV6-2 or TRBV6-3 and J is TRBJ1-5; TRBD1 aligns across 7 bases. The V gene's germline CDR1 is MNHEY and CDR2 SVGEGT. The CDR3 spans 15 residues. V dropped 6 bases and J dropped 0; count of bases not matched to a gene: 5.

This clone was recorded only once. The chain links TRBV28 to TRBJ1-1; 11 bases agree with TRBD1. Germline-derived CDR1 and CDR2 are MDHEN and SYDVKM. The V gene end was trimmed by 5 bases and the J gene end by 6 bases; junction bases not matched to a gene: 2. The CDR3 spans 13 residues. CDR3 in amino acids: CASSVDRGPEAFF. The CDR3 DNA reads TGTGCCAGCAGTGTGGACAGGGGGCCTGAAGCTTTCTTT.

The chain couples TRBV29-1 to TRBJ1-3, with 8 positions matching TRBD1. The CDR3 loop spans 13 amino acids. V shed 7 bases and J 5 bases; nucleotides not matched to a gene: 7. Per the germline V gene, CDR1 is SQVTM and CDR2 is ANQGSEA. In DNA, the CDR3 is TGCAGCGGAAAACAGGGGGGTAGAAACACCATATATTTT. As protein: CSGKQGGRNTIYF.

The chain couples TRBV4-3 to TRBJ2-7; the D is unclear. Germline-derived CDR1 and CDR2 are LGHNA and YSLEER. The CDR3 runs to 13 residues. Between the trimmed V and J ends, which lost 1 base and 5 bases, there was a span of 9 bases. CDR3 nucleotides: TGCGCCAGCAGCCAAGCTAGGCCCCACGAGCAGTACTTC. Translation: CASSQARPHEQYF.

The chain recombines TRBV19 with TRBJ1-1; 7 bases map to TRBD1. The CDR3 extends over 12 amino acids. CDR1 is LNHDA and CDR2 is SQIVND in the germline V gene (reference sequence). The J segment lost 5 bases and the V segment lost 4 bases, leaving 1 base of the junction unmatched. The CDR3 DNA reads as TGTGCCAGTAGTAAGGGGGCGACTGAAGCTTTCTTT. This sequence encodes CASSKGATEAFF.

The CDR3 nucleotides read TGTGCCAGCAGCCAAGGGCCAGAACAAGAGACCCAGTACTTC. It encodes CASSQGPEQETQYF. The V and J genes are TRBV3-1 (or the pseudogene TRBV3-2) and TRBJ2-5; D unclear. V was shortened by 1 base and J by 2 bases, with 8 bases between the two germline ends. The CDR3 spans 14 residues. Germline lookup yields CDR1 LGHDT and CDR2 YNNKEL (reference sequence).

This chain connects TRBV6-1 to TRBJ1-3, with 9 bases lining up with TRBD1. V was clipped by 2 bases and J by 0 bases; unmatched bases: 5. Germline CDR1 MNHNS, CDR2 SASEGT. The length of the CDR3 is 17 residues. The CDR3 DNA reads as TGTGCCAGCAGTGAAAACCCGACAGGGGGCTCTGGAAACACCATATATTTT. Protein: CASSENPTGGSGNTIYF.

This chain connects TRBV2 to TRBJ1-5, with 8 nucleotides matching TRBD1. CDR1 is SNHLY, CDR2 FYNNEI, per germline. The CDR3 is 15 residues long. J was trimmed by 0 bases and V by 5 bases; bases with no gene match: 3. The CDR3 here is CASSNRGDSNQPQHF. The CDR3, as DNA: TGTGCCAGCAGTAACAGGGGGGATAGCAATCAGCCCCAGCATTTT.

CDR3 sequence: CASTGDREIHTGELFF. The CDR3 DNA reads TGTGCCAGCACAGGGGACAGGGAAATTCACACCGGGGAGCTGTTTTTT. J is TRBJ2-2 and V is TRBV28; 9 nucleotides line up with TRBD1. CDR3 size: 16 residues. With 7 bases clipped from V and 3 bases from J, the junction kept 9 bases outside the gene matches. Germline CDR1 is MDHEN and CDR2 is SYDVKM.

This sequence joins TRBV11-2 and TRBJ1-2, with D tentatively TRBD1 (6 bases). Germline V lookup: CDR1 SGHAT, CDR2 FQNNGV. This CDR3 is built from 13 residues. With 5 bases removed from V and 3 bases from J, the gap between germline ends came to 10 bases. The CDR3 sequence is CASSPGTYYGYTF. The CDR3 DNA reads as TGTGCCAGCAGCCCCGGGACATACTATGGCTACACCTTC.

The V gene is TRBV5-4, the J gene TRBJ1-2; a weak D match, TRBD1 (6 bases). The length of the CDR3 is 12 residues. V lost 2 bases, J lost 7 bases, and 9 bases lay in between. Germline CDR1 and CDR2: SGHNT and YYREEE (reference sequence). The CDR3 protein is CASSFQGGGYTF. The CDR3 DNA follows: TGTGCCAGCAGCTTTCAAGGGGGTGGCTACACCTTC.

The chain employs TRBV5-8 and TRBJ1-2, with no clear D. V was trimmed by 4 bases and J by 7 bases, leaving 14 bases between them. The CDR3 has 13 residues. Germline V CDR1 and CDR2: SGHTS, YDEGEE. The CDR3, as DNA: TGTGCCAGCAGCGTTGCCCCGCCCGGTGGCTACACCTTC. Its translation: CASSVAPPGGYTF.

The genes are TRBV29-1 and TRBJ2-2; tentative D call: TRBD1 (5 bases). The CDR3 covers 12 residues. V lost 7 bases and J lost 4, with 10 bases in between. Germline CDR1 reads SQVTM; CDR2 reads ANQGSEA. CDR3 bases: TGCAGCGCCGAAAGGGGCACCGGGGAGCTGTTTTTT. Translated: CSAERGTGELFF.

This clone was counted once. CDR3 DNA: TGTGCCAGCAGTTTATCGGGACAGAGGAATCAGCCCCAGCATTTT. This sequence encodes CASSLSGQRNQPQHF. The V gene is TRBV28, the J gene TRBJ1-5; 7 bases are a match to TRBD1. The CDR3 sequence is 15 residues long. With V trimmed by 1 base and J by 4 bases, 4 bases remained unmatched. Germline V lookup: CDR1 MDHEN, CDR2 SYDVKM.

The gene calls are TRBV6-5 and TRBJ1-1; D perhaps matches TRBD1 (5 bases). The germline V gene encodes CDR1 MNHEY and CDR2 SVGAGI. V was cut by 2 bases and J by 9 bases, with 10 bases left in between. This CDR3 is 12 amino acids long. The CDR3 protein is CASSYGGGKAFF. As DNA, the CDR3 is TGTGCCAGCAGTTACGGGGGGGGAAAAGCTTTCTTT.

The chain joins TRBV7-3 to TRBJ2-1; D ambiguous. Trimming pared 2 bases from V and 6 bases from J, leaving 11 bases between. From germline, CDR1 is SGHTA and CDR2 FQGTGA. This CDR3 comprises 14 residues. The CDR3 DNA follows: TGTGCCAGCAGCTTAGAATGGCGGAGCAATGAGCAGTTCTTC. It yields the protein CASSLEWRSNEQFF. The full variable domain, completed using reference TRBV7-3 and TRBJ2-1, is GAGVSQTPSNKVTEKGKYVELRCDPISGHTALYWYRQSLGQGPEFLIYFQGTGAADDSGLPNDRFFAVRPEGSVSTLKIQRTERGDSAVYLCASSLEWRSNEQFFGPGTRLTVL.